These T cell receptor beta chains were read from a single sample in a study of CD8 T cells in ankylosing spondylitis. MiXCR, applied by TCRdb to the 5' RACE reads, yields one record per CDR3 protein. The top ten hold approximately 1.7% of the sample, which has tens of thousands of distinct CDR3 sequences, 5.3% seen once. The sequencing input was blood, either unsorted or a sorted T cell fraction (not recorded which). These receptors were collected from a female donor with ankylosing spondylitis or in good health (not recorded which). The CDR3 runs from the conserved cysteine through the conserved F or W. Fields, in order: CDR3 DNA, CDR3 protein, J gene, clone size, CDR3 length, D gene, V gene. D genes are given only for firm matches. Rows may omit the clone size; those that give it use once, few, many or a size class.

CDR3nt: TGTGCCAGCAGCGTATCTAGCGGGGAAGATACGCAGTATTTT
CDR3aa: CASSVSSGEDTQYF
j_gene: TRBJ2-3
abundance: many
len: 14
d_gene: TRBD2
v_gene: TRBV9

CDR3nt: TGTGCCAGCAGCAAGGGACTAGCGGGGGACACCTACGAGCAGTACTTC
CDR3aa: CASSKGLAGDTYEQYF
j_gene: TRBJ2-7
abundance: NA
len: 16
d_gene: TRBD2
v_gene: TRBV9

CDR3nt: TGTGCCAGCAGCCAATTGCAGGGACTAGGAGGCTACACCTTC
CDR3aa: CASSQLQGLGGYTF
j_gene: TRBJ1-2
abundance: many
len: 14
d_gene: NA
v_gene: TRBV9

CDR3nt: TGTGCCAGCAGCGTAGAGCATAGCGGGAAGGGAGAGACCCAGTACTTC
CDR3aa: CASSVEHSGKGETQYF
j_gene: TRBJ2-5
abundance: many
len: 16
d_gene: TRBD2
v_gene: TRBV9

CDR3nt: TGCAGCTCTAAGATGGGACTGAGGCCCTACGAGCAGTACTTC
CDR3aa: CSSKMGLRPYEQYF
j_gene: TRBJ2-7
abundance: many
len: 14
d_gene: NA
v_gene: TRBV29-1

CDR3nt: TGTGCCAGCAGCGTAGAAGGAGGGTTCAATCAGCCCCAGCATTTT
CDR3aa: CASSVEGGFNQPQHF
j_gene: TRBJ1-5
abundance: few
len: 15
d_gene: NA
v_gene: TRBV9

CDR3nt: TGTGCCAGCAGCGTAGCCCAGGGAAGGGAGACCCAGTACTTC
CDR3aa: CASSVAQGRETQYF
j_gene: TRBJ2-5
abundance: many
len: 14
d_gene: NA
v_gene: TRBV9

CDR3nt: TGTGCCAGCAGCGTAGAGGATATAAGCTCCTACGAGCAGTACTTC
CDR3aa: CASSVEDISSYEQYF
j_gene: TRBJ2-7
abundance: many
len: 15
d_gene: NA
v_gene: TRBV9

CDR3nt: TGTGCCAGCAGCGTATACGACGCGAGCACAGATACGCAGTATTTT
CDR3aa: CASSVYDASTDTQYF
j_gene: TRBJ2-3
abundance: NA
len: 15
d_gene: NA
v_gene: TRBV9

CDR3nt: TGTGCCAGCAGCCGGAGCGGGGGAGAAAATGAGCAGTTCTTC
CDR3aa: CASSRSGGENEQFF
j_gene: TRBJ2-1
abundance: many
len: 14
d_gene: TRBD2
v_gene: TRBV9

CDR3nt: TGTGCCAGCAGCGTAGAGGGCAACAGGGGAGGGGAGCTGTTTTTT
CDR3aa: CASSVEGNRGGELFF
j_gene: TRBJ2-2
abundance: many
len: 15
d_gene: TRBD1
v_gene: TRBV9

CDR3nt: TGTGCCAGCAGCGTAGCGGGGGGGCCGGGCTACGAGCAGTACTTC
CDR3aa: CASSVAGGPGYEQYF
j_gene: TRBJ2-7
abundance: few
len: 15
d_gene: TRBD2
v_gene: TRBV9

CDR3nt: TGTGCCAGCAGCGCCAAGACAGGGTTTAACTATGGCTACACCTTC
CDR3aa: CASSAKTGFNYGYTF
j_gene: TRBJ1-2
abundance: many
len: 15
d_gene: TRBD1
v_gene: TRBV9

CDR3nt: TGTGCCAGCACCTCGCCCAAATACAATGAGCAGTTCTTC
CDR3aa: CASTSPKYNEQFF
j_gene: TRBJ2-1
abundance: many
len: 13
d_gene: NA
v_gene: TRBV9

CDR3nt: TGTGCCAGCAGCGTAGACGGAGGGGGCATGGGCCAGCCCCAGCATTTT
CDR3aa: CASSVDGGGMGQPQHF
j_gene: TRBJ1-5
abundance: many
len: 16
d_gene: TRBD1
v_gene: TRBV9

CDR3nt: TGTGCCAGCAGCGGGGGGGTAGGCGGGAGACCCGAGACCCAGTACTTC
CDR3aa: CASSGGVGGRPETQYF
j_gene: TRBJ2-5
abundance: NA
len: 16
d_gene: TRBD2
v_gene: TRBV9

CDR3nt: TGTGCCAGCAGCGTAGACAGGGGCGCCCAAGAGACCCAGTACTTC
CDR3aa: CASSVDRGAQETQYF
j_gene: TRBJ2-5
abundance: many
len: 15
d_gene: TRBD1
v_gene: TRBV9

CDR3nt: TGTGCCAGCAGCGTTGGGACTACCCGTAGCACAGATACGCAGTATTTT
CDR3aa: CASSVGTTRSTDTQYF
j_gene: TRBJ2-3
abundance: many
len: 16
d_gene: TRBD2
v_gene: TRBV9

CDR3nt: TGTGCCAGCAGCCTATTGGATAATTCACCCCTCCACTTT
CDR3aa: CASSLLDNSPLHF
j_gene: TRBJ1-6
abundance: many
len: 13
d_gene: NA
v_gene: TRBV9

CDR3nt: TGTGCCAGCAGCCAGGCCTTAGAGGAGACCCAGTACTTC
CDR3aa: CASSQALEETQYF
j_gene: TRBJ2-5
abundance: many
len: 13
d_gene: NA
v_gene: TRBV9

CDR3nt: TGTGCCAGCAGCGTAATAGCAGCGAACACCGGGGAGCTGTTTTTT
CDR3aa: CASSVIAANTGELFF
j_gene: TRBJ2-2
abundance: many
len: 15
d_gene: NA
v_gene: TRBV9

CDR3nt: TGTGCCAGCAGCGTAACGCCAGGGGATCAGCCCCAGCATTTT
CDR3aa: CASSVTPGDQPQHF
j_gene: TRBJ1-5
abundance: medium-sized
len: 14
d_gene: NA
v_gene: TRBV9

CDR3nt: TGTGCCAGCAGCGTAGTGGCTAACACCGGGGAGCTGTTTTTT
CDR3aa: CASSVVANTGELFF
j_gene: TRBJ2-2
abundance: many
len: 14
d_gene: NA
v_gene: TRBV9

CDR3nt: TGTGCCGGCAGCGTATCCGGGACAGGGGGCCAAGATACGCAGTATTTT
CDR3aa: CAGSVSGTGGQDTQYF
j_gene: TRBJ2-3
abundance: NA
len: 16
d_gene: TRBD1
v_gene: TRBV9

CDR3nt: TGTGCCAGCAGCGTAGGTCACACAGGCGCCTACGAGCAGTACTTC
CDR3aa: CASSVGHTGAYEQYF
j_gene: TRBJ2-7
abundance: many
len: 15
d_gene: NA
v_gene: TRBV9

CDR3nt: TGTGCCAGCAGCGCCGACATGCCGCCCTACGAGCAGTACTTC
CDR3aa: CASSADMPPYEQYF
j_gene: TRBJ2-7
abundance: many
len: 14
d_gene: NA
v_gene: TRBV9

CDR3nt: TGTGCCAGCAGCGTAGGCGGGGGACTAGCGGGAGGCGGCGGGGAGCTGTTTTTT
CDR3aa: CASSVGGGLAGGGGELFF
j_gene: TRBJ2-2
abundance: many
len: 18
d_gene: TRBD2
v_gene: TRBV9

CDR3nt: TGTGCCAGCAGCGTAGGGGAATTGGCAGATACGCAGTATTTT
CDR3aa: CASSVGELADTQYF
j_gene: TRBJ2-3
abundance: many
len: 14
d_gene: NA
v_gene: TRBV9

CDR3nt: TGTGCCAGCAGCGTGCGACAGGGGCGCACAGATACGCAGTATTTT
CDR3aa: CASSVRQGRTDTQYF
j_gene: TRBJ2-3
abundance: NA
len: 15
d_gene: TRBD1
v_gene: TRBV9

CDR3nt: TGTGCCAGCAGCGTACCTTCTGGGGCCAACGTCCTGACTTTC
CDR3aa: CASSVPSGANVLTF
j_gene: TRBJ2-6
abundance: many
len: 14
d_gene: NA
v_gene: TRBV9

CDR3nt: TGTGCCAGCAGCGTGACGTCAAGAAACACCATATATTTT
CDR3aa: CASSVTSRNTIYF
j_gene: TRBJ1-3
abundance: many
len: 13
d_gene: NA
v_gene: TRBV9

CDR3nt: TGTGCCAGCGGCGGGCAGGGGGCCGCAGATACGCAGTATTTT
CDR3aa: CASGGQGAADTQYF
j_gene: TRBJ2-3
abundance: many
len: 14
d_gene: TRBD1
v_gene: TRBV9

CDR3nt: TGTGCCAGCACCACCGGGCATCCTAATTCACCCCTCCACTTT
CDR3aa: CASTTGHPNSPLHF
j_gene: TRBJ1-6
abundance: many
len: 14
d_gene: NA
v_gene: TRBV9